This T cell receptor beta chain was retrieved from a study of T cell responses to AZD1222 COVID-19 vaccine. The table came from immunoSEQ multiplex PCR; TCRdb's copy has only in-frame clones and leaves some out. Among 52,000 or so clones, roughly 85% were seen once, and the ten largest hold about 21%. The trim removed 6 bases at V and 1 base at J, leaving 7 bases unmatched. The CDR3 has 15 amino acids. The germline CDR1 and CDR2 sequences are SGHNT and YYREEE (reference sequence). The sequence came from an adult in good health. This sample comprised peripheral blood, obtained on day 0 of MenACWY control vaccination. The chain employs TRBV5-4 and TRBJ2-5; 9 positions match TRBD1. The CDR3 DNA sequence: TGTGCCAGCACCCTGACGACAGGGGGCCAAGAGACCCAGTACTTC. As protein: CASTLTTGGQETQYF.